This T cell receptor beta chain was profiled in a study of OX40 agonist ivuxolimab in advanced cancers. Trimming took 8 bases from V and 5 from J, leaving 15 bases between them. Germline CDR1 SNHLY, CDR2 FYNNEI. CDR3 length: 13 residues. Generated by immunoSEQ multiplex PCR, the TCRdb table keeps only in-frame clones and is missing some. This table holds about 82,000 clones, about 86% found once. Of note for this clone: Its target is unknown.

Study results and limitations: Dose levels from 0.1 to 3.0 mg/kg saw CD4+ and CD8+ blood T cells expand clonally by week 6.

The receptor's source is an adult with an advanced solid tumor such as melanoma, head and neck, liver or kidney cancer. V usage is TRBV2 and J usage is TRBJ2-5; D possibly corresponds to TRBD2 (5 bases). The sample consisted of CD4+ or CD8+ T cells sorted from blood, taken in a trial of the OX40 agonist ivuxolimab. The CDR3 sequence: CASEPLAGETQYF. The DNA for the CDR3 is TGTGCCAGCGAACCCCTAGCTGGGGAGACCCAGTACTTC. Combining the CDR3 with reference TRBV2 and TRBJ2-5 gives the whole variable domain EPEVTQTPSHQVTQMGQEVILRCVPISNHLYFYWYRQILGQKVEFLVSFYNNEISEKSEIFDDQFSVERPDGSNFTLKIRSTKLEDSAMYFCASEPLAGETQYFGPGTRLLVL.